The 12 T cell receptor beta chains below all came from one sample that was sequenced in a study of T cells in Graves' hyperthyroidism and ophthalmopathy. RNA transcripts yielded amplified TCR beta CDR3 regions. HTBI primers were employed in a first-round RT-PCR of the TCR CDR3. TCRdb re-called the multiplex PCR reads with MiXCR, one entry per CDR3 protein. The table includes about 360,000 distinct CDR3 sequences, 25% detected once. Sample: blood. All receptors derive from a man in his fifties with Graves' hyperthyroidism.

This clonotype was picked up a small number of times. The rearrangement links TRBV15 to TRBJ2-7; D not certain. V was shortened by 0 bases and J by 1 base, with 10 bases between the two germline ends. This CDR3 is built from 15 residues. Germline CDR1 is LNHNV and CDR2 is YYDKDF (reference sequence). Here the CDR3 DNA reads TGTGCCACCAGCAGAGATCCCGCCGGATCCTACGAGCAGTACTTC. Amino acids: CATSRDPAGSYEQYF.

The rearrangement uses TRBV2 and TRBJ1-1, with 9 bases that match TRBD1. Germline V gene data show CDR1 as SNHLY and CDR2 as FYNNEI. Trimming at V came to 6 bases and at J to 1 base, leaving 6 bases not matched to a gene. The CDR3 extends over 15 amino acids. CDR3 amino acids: CASREQGASNTEAFF. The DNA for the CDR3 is TGTGCCAGCAGGGAACAGGGGGCGTCGAACACTGAAGCTTTCTTT.

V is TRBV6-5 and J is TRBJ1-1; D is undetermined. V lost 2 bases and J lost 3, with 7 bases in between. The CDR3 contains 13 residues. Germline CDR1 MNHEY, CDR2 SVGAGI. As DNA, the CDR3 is TGTGCCAGCAGTTACGGGAGTTACACTGAAGCTTTCTTT. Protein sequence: CASSYGSYTEAFF.

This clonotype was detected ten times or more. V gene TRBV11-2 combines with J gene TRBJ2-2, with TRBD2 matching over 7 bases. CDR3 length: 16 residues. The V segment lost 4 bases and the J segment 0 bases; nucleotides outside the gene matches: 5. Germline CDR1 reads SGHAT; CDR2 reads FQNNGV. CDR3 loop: CASSSHGRTNTGELFF. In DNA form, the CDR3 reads TGTGCCAGCAGCTCACACGGGAGGACGAACACCGGGGAGCTGTTTTTT.

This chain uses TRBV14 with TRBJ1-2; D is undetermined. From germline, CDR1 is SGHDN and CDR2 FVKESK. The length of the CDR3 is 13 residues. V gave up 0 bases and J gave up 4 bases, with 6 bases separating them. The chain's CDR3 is CASSQEQFYGYTF. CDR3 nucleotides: TGTGCCAGCAGCCAAGAACAGTTCTATGGCTACACCTTC.

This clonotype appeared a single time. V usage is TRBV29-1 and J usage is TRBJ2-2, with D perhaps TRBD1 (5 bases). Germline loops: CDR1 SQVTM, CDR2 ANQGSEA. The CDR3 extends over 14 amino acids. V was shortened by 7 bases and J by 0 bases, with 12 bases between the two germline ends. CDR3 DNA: TGCAGCGCCAAAGCAGGGACGAACACCGGGGAGCTGTTTTTT. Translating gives CSAKAGTNTGELFF.

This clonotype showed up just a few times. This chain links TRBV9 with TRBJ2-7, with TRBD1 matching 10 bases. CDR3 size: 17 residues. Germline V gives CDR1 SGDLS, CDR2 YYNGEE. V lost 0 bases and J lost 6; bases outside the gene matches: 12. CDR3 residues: CASSVEPDRGSSSEQYF. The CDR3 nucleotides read TGTGCCAGCAGCGTAGAGCCGGACAGGGGGTCCTCATCCGAGCAGTACTTC.

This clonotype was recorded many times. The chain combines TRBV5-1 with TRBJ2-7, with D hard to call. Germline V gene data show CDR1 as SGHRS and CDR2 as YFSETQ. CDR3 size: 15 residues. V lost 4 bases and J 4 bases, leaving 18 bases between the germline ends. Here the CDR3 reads CASSRTESGGYEQYF. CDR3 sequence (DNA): TGCGCCAGCAGCCGTACTGAATCCGGCGGTTACGAGCAGTACTTC. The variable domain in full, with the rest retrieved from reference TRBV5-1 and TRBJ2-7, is KAGVTQTPRYLIKTRGQQVTLSCSPISGHRSVSWYQQTPGQGLQFLFEYFSETQRNKGNFPGRFSGRQFSNSRSEMNVSTLELGDSALYLCASSRTESGGYEQYFGPGTRLTVT.

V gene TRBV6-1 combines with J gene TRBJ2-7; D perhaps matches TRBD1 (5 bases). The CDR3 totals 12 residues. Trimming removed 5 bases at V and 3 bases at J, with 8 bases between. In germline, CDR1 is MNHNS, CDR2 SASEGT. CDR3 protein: CASSWGVYEQYF. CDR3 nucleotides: TGTGCCAGCAGTTGGGGCGTCTACGAGCAGTACTTC.

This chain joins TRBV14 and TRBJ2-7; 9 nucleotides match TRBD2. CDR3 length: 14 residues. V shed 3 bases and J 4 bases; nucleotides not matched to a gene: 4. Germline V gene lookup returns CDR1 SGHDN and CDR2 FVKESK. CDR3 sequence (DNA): TGTGCCAGCAGCCACCCGGCGGGAGGGTACGAGCAGTACTTC. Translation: CASSHPAGGYEQYF.

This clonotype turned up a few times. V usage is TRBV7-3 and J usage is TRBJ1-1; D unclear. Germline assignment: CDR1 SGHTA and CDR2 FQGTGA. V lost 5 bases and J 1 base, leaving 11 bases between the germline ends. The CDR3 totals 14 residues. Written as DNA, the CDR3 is TGTGCCAGCAGCCCTAGCCAGGAGAACACTGAAGCTTTCTTT. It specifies CASSPSQENTEAFF.

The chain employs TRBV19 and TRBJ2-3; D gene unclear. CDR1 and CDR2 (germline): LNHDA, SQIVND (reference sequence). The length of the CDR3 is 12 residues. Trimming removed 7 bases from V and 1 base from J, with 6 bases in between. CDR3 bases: TGTGCCAGTATGATTGGCACAGATACGCAGTATTTT. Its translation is CASMIGTDTQYF. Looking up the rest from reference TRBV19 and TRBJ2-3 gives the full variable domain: DGGITQSPKYLFRKEGQNVTLSCEQNLNHDAMYWYRQDPGQGLRLIYYSQIVNDFQKGDIAEGYSVSREKKESFPLTVTSAQKNPTAFYLCASMIGTDTQYFGPGTRLTVL.